The 20 T cell receptor beta chains in this list originate from one sample, sequenced in a study of graft-versus-host responses after intestinal transplantation. Their specific antigens are unknown. Clones were sequenced by immunoSEQ multiplex PCR, and TCRdb holds only the in-frame ones, with some missing. The table shows about 130,000 clones, with around nine tenths occurring only once. Sequenced material: unstimulated CD4+ T cells sorted from spleen or lymph node cells, taken before intestinal transplant. These receptors originate from a human donor who received an intestinal transplant.

The V call is TRBV29-1, the J call TRBJ2-3; TRBD2 matches 7 bases. Germline CDR1 is SQVTM and CDR2 is ANQGSEA. Trimming removed 4 bases from V and 4 bases from J; junction bases left unmatched: 8. The CDR3 extends over 14 amino acids. CDR3 nucleotide sequence: TGCAGCGTTGTTACAGCGGGGACGCCAGATACGCAGTATTTT. Translation: CSVVTAGTPDTQYF.

The CDR3 region is CASSLVSGVSSPLHF. Written as DNA, the CDR3 is TGTGCCAGCAGCTTAGTTTCAGGGGTGAGTTCACCCCTCCACTTT. The chain carries TRBV11-3 and TRBJ1-6, with D perhaps TRBD1 (6 bases). CDR1 is SGHNT and CDR2 is YENEEA in the germline V gene. The CDR3 runs to 15 residues. The germline V and J ends were trimmed by 1 base and 9 bases, with 13 bases remaining between them.

The chain links TRBV2 to TRBJ1-1; D is perhaps TRBD1 (5 bases). Between the trimmed V and J ends, which lost 6 bases and 0 bases, there was a span of 5 bases. The CDR3 totals 12 residues. CDR1 is SNHLY, CDR2 FYNNEI, per germline. The DNA for the CDR3 is TGTGCCAGCAGGGGGGTGAACACTGAAGCTTTCTTT. Protein sequence: CASRGVNTEAFF.

V and J are TRBV7-9 and TRBJ1-1, with TRBD1 matching 8 bases. The CDR3 has 17 amino acids. The germline V gene has CDR1 SEHNR and CDR2 FQNEAQ (reference sequence). V dropped 3 bases and J dropped 1; count of bases not matched to a gene: 10. The chain's CDR3 is CASSFLPGTGKNTEAFF. The CDR3 DNA reads as TGTGCCAGCAGCTTTCTCCCAGGGACAGGAAAGAACACTGAAGCTTTCTTT.

J is TRBJ2-3 and V is TRBV6-1; D might be TRBD1 or TRBD2, each matching 5 bases. V was trimmed by 7 bases and J by 4 bases, leaving 15 bases between them. CDR1 MNHNS and CDR2 SASEGT come from the germline V gene. The CDR3 has 14 residues. CDR3 amino acids: CASNIGRGADTQYF. CDR3 coding DNA: TGTGCCAGCAACATAGGGCGAGGGGCAGATACGCAGTATTTT.

The chain recombines TRBV19 with TRBJ1-2, with D possibly TRBD1 on 6 matching bases. CDR1 is LNHDA, CDR2 SQIVND, per germline (reference sequence). The V and J ends lost 2 bases and 7 bases respectively, with 14 bases between them. The CDR3 totals 14 residues. CDR3 coding DNA: TGTGCCAGTAGTATAACAGGGCTGAGAAGTGGCTACACCTTC. It specifies CASSITGLRSGYTF. Drawing the rest from reference TRBV19 and TRBJ1-2, the complete variable domain is DGGITQSPKYLFRKEGQNVTLSCEQNLNHDAMYWYRQDPGQGLRLIYYSQIVNDFQKGDIAEGYSVSREKKESFPLTVTSAQKNPTAFYLCASSITGLRSGYTFGSGTRLTVV.

The V gene is TRBV10-3, the J gene TRBJ2-3, with 10 bases fitting TRBD1. V shed 11 bases, J shed 1 base, and the junction held 3 bases outside the gene matches. Germline CDR1 and CDR2: ENHRY and SYGVKD. The CDR3 spans 13 residues. This CDR3 is CAAGTGGTDTQYF. CDR3 nucleotide sequence: TGTGCCGCCGGGACAGGGGGCACAGATACGCAGTATTTT.

The V gene is TRBV5-8, the J gene TRBJ1-5; D not resolved. V lost 1 base and J 2 bases, leaving 13 bases between the germline ends. Germline V lookup: CDR1 SGHTS, CDR2 YDEGEE. The length of the CDR3 is 16 residues. The CDR3 is CASSLPQFGGNQPQHF. The CDR3, as DNA: TGTGCCAGCAGCTTGCCCCAATTCGGGGGCAATCAGCCCCAGCATTTT.

CDR3 in amino acids: CAWIRGEGNQPQHF. The DNA of the CDR3 is TGTGCCTGGATTAGGGGAGAGGGGAATCAGCCCCAGCATTTT. The gene calls are TRBV30 and TRBJ1-5; possible D gene TRBD1, 5 bases. Trimming stripped 4 bases from V and 4 bases from J, with 14 bases between. Germline V lookup: CDR1 GTSNPN, CDR2 SVGIG (reference sequence). This CDR3 spans 14 amino acids.

This rearrangement joins TRBV6-6 to TRBJ1-2; tentatively, D is TRBD1 (6 bases). This CDR3 is 15 amino acids long. The ends were cut back, 2 bases at V and 4 bases at J, with 14 bases in the middle. In germline, CDR1 is MNHNY, CDR2 SVGAGI (reference sequence). Written as DNA, the CDR3 is TGTGCCAGCAGTTACGGGGCAGGGGTCTTCTATGGCTACACCTTC. It translates to CASSYGAGVFYGYTF.

This chain connects TRBV5-1 to TRBJ2-3, with D uncertain. Trimming took off 0 bases at V and 2 bases at J, with 7 bases between the two ends. In germline, CDR1 is SGHRS, CDR2 YFSETQ. CDR3 length: 14 amino acids. Here the CDR3 reads CASSLGLDTDTQYF. DNA for the CDR3: TGCGCCAGCAGCTTGGGATTAGACACAGATACGCAGTATTTT.

The chain combines TRBV6-1 with TRBJ1-2; 7 bases agree with TRBD1. Per the germline V gene, CDR1 is MNHNS and CDR2 is SASEGT. The J segment lost 8 bases and the V segment lost 9 bases, leaving 9 bases of the junction unmatched. This CDR3 region has 12 residues. CDR3: CASTKGAEGYTF. In DNA form, the CDR3 reads TGTGCCAGTACGAAGGGGGCTGAGGGCTACACCTTC.

In its sample, this clone was seen once. The CDR3 here is CASREDRGLGTDTQYF. The CDR3, as DNA: TGCGCCAGCAGAGAAGACAGGGGGCTGGGCACAGATACGCAGTATTTT. This sequence joins TRBV10-1 and TRBJ2-3, with 10 bases lining up with TRBD1. This CDR3 comprises 16 residues. The V gene end was trimmed by 6 bases and the J gene end by 1 base; junction bases not matched to a gene: 7. Germline V CDR1 and CDR2: WNHNN, SYGVQD (reference sequence).

The chain links TRBV9 to TRBJ1-4; 7 bases fit TRBD1. The germline gives CDR1 SGDLS, CDR2 YYNGEE. There are 14 residues in the CDR3. Trimming at V came to 3 bases and at J to 6 bases, leaving 5 bases not matched to a gene. The CDR3: CASSGQGRDEKLFF. DNA for the CDR3: TGTGCCAGCAGCGGACAGGGTAGGGATGAAAAACTGTTTTTT.

J is TRBJ1-5 and V is TRBV6-6; 10 bases are shared with TRBD1. The CDR3 is 14 residues long. The V gene's germline CDR1 is MNHNY and CDR2 SVGAGI (reference sequence). The V segment lost 4 bases and the J segment 6 bases; nucleotides outside the gene matches: 3. CDR3: CASSSTGGFQPQHF. CDR3 sequence (DNA): TGTGCCAGCAGTTCGACAGGGGGCTTTCAGCCCCAGCATTTT.

The V gene is TRBV4-1, the J gene TRBJ1-1, with TRBD1 identical over 8 bases. With 0 bases clipped from V and 10 bases from J, the junction kept 7 bases outside the gene matches. Germline CDR1 MGHRA, CDR2 YSYEKL. This CDR3 spans 14 amino acids. The CDR3: CASSQEGQGFRAFF. The CDR3 bases are TGCGCCAGCAGCCAAGAAGGACAGGGCTTTCGAGCTTTCTTT.

This chain links TRBV7-6 with TRBJ2-7, with a tentative D call TRBD1 (5 bases). The CDR3 covers 12 residues. The germline V gene has CDR1 SGHVS and CDR2 FNYEAQ. V lost 5 bases, J lost 5 bases, and 10 bases lay in between. CDR3: CASSGRGNEQYF. DNA of the CDR3: TGTGCCAGCAGCGGAAGGGGTAACGAGCAGTACTTC.

This clone was detected a few times. This sequence joins TRBV6-1 and TRBJ2-7; D is uncertain. Per germline, CDR1 MNHNS and CDR2 SASEGT. This CDR3 has 14 residues. Trimming left V 6 bases short and J 3 bases short, with 15 bases between. The CDR3 is CASRADVGIYEQYF. The CDR3 DNA is TGTGCCAGCAGGGCGGACGTAGGAATCTACGAGCAGTACTTC.

This chain connects TRBV6-6 to TRBJ1-6; 7 nucleotides match TRBD1. V lost 7 bases and J lost 8; bases outside the gene matches: 8. The V gene's germline CDR1 is MNHNY and CDR2 SVGAGI (reference sequence). The CDR3 is 14 amino acids. CDR3 DNA sequence: TGTGCCAGCAACAACAGGGGTGGGGATTCACCCCTCCACTTT. Translation: CASNNRGGDSPLHF.

This chain joins TRBV10-3 and TRBJ2-1; TRBD1 matches 11 bases. CDR3 length equals 17 residues. Trimming removed 0 bases from V and 4 bases from J; junction bases left unmatched: 5. Germline CDR1 is ENHRY and CDR2 is SYGVKD. CDR3 in DNA: TGTGCCATCAGTGAGTCGGACAGGGGGCGCAGGTACAATGAGCAGTTCTTC. Residues: CAISESDRGRRYNEQFF.